What follows are 21 T cell receptor beta chains derived from one specimen sequenced in a study of OX40 agonist ivuxolimab in advanced cancers. TCRdb keeps only in-frame clones here, not all; method: immunoSEQ multiplex PCR. The sample consists of about 63,000 clones, 91% of them appearing once. The sequencing here drew on CD4+ or CD8+ T cells sorted from blood, taken in a trial of the OX40 agonist ivuxolimab. The receptors were gathered from an adult with an advanced solid tumor such as melanoma, head and neck, liver or kidney cancer.

The gene calls are TRBV9 and TRBJ2-7; 9 nucleotides line up with TRBD1. Trimming at V came to 0 bases and at J to 5 bases, leaving 6 bases not matched to a gene. CDR1 is SGDLS, CDR2 YYNGEE, per germline. The CDR3 covers 15 residues. The CDR3 sequence: CASSVGEDRGHEQYF. CDR3 nucleotide sequence: TGTGCCAGCAGCGTAGGGGAGGACAGGGGCCACGAGCAGTACTTC.

This sequence joins TRBV28 and TRBJ2-4; D might be TRBD2 (7 bases). Germline CDR1 reads MDHEN; CDR2 reads SYDVKM. Deletions cut 3 bases from V and 3 bases from J, with 21 bases between. CDR3 size: 18 residues. The CDR3 loop reads CASSFLPPGGEDKNIQYF. The CDR3 DNA is TGTGCCAGCAGTTTCCTTCCCCCGGGGGGCGAGGACAAAAACATTCAGTACTTC.

The gene calls are TRBV6-1 and TRBJ1-5; 7 positions agree with TRBD1. V trimming: 5 bases; J trimming: 4 bases; junction bases outside the gene matches: 8. Germline loops: CDR1 MNHNS, CDR2 SASEGT. CDR3 length: 15 residues. This CDR3 reads CASSPRQGTNQPQHF. The CDR3 DNA reads as TGTGCCAGCAGTCCTAGACAGGGAACTAATCAGCCCCAGCATTTT.

The rearrangement uses TRBV6-5 and TRBJ1-3, with D uncertain. Germline V gene sequence: CDR1 MNHEY, CDR2 SVGAGI. V shed 3 bases and J shed 2 bases, with 5 bases lying between them. This CDR3 region has 13 residues. In DNA, the CDR3 is TGTGCCAGCAGTTATTCCGCTGGAAACACCATATATTTT. Translation: CASSYSAGNTIYF.

This sequence joins TRBV4-2 and TRBJ1-2; a weak D match, TRBD1 (5 bases). The CDR3 totals 16 residues. The germline V and J ends were trimmed by 0 bases and 8 bases, with 19 bases remaining between them. Germline CDR1 reads LGHNA; CDR2 reads YNFKEQ. The CDR3 loop is CASSQDRLGAHNGYTF. The CDR3 DNA follows: TGTGCCAGCAGCCAAGATCGCTTAGGGGCTCATAACGGCTACACCTTC.

This chain links TRBV5-4 with TRBJ2-3, with a weak D call TRBD1 (7 bases). CDR1 and CDR2 from the germline V gene are SGHNT and YYREEE (reference sequence). The CDR3 totals 15 residues. Trimming removed 3 bases at V and 0 bases at J, with 11 bases between. The DNA of the CDR3 is TGTGCCAGCAGCTCGGGGGACAGTAGCACAGATACGCAGTATTTT. It specifies CASSSGDSSTDTQYF.

The V and J genes are TRBV4-1 and TRBJ2-3; 8 bases map to TRBD2. CDR3 length equals 16 residues. The V segment lost 3 bases and the J segment 6 bases; nucleotides outside the gene matches: 11. CDR1 is MGHRA and CDR2 is YSYEKL in the germline V gene. In DNA form, the CDR3 reads TGCGCCAGCAGCCACACATCAGGGACTAGTAGTGATACGCAGTATTTT. The encoded protein is CASSHTSGTSSDTQYF.

The rearrangement uses TRBV7-6 and TRBJ1-2; no definite D call. Trimming pared 5 bases from V and 5 bases from J, leaving 12 bases between. The CDR3 has 13 residues. The germline gives CDR1 SGHVS, CDR2 FNYEAQ. The CDR3 loop is CASSPPGSYGYTF. The CDR3 DNA follows: TGTGCCAGCAGCCCGCCGGGCTCATATGGCTACACCTTC.

The chain has TRBV18 and TRBJ2-3, with 9 bases fitting TRBD2. With V trimmed by 3 bases and J by 6 bases, 4 bases remained unmatched. Germline V gene sequence: CDR1 KGHSH, CDR2 LQKENI. CDR3 length equals 14 residues. CDR3 in DNA: TGTGCCAGCTCACCCCTGGCGGGGGGGGATACGCAGTATTTT. Its translation is CASSPLAGGDTQYF.

In its sample, this clone was seen once. The DNA for the CDR3 is TGTGCCAGCAGCTCCCGGGGAGGGACTGAAGCTTTCTTT. This translates into CASSSRGGTEAFF. The V and J genes are TRBV7-2 and TRBJ1-1; D is ambiguous. Looked up from germline, CDR1 is SGHTA and CDR2 is FQGNSA. The length of the CDR3 is 13 residues. V shed 4 bases and J shed 5 bases, with 11 bases lying between them.

V gene TRBV9 combines with J gene TRBJ2-1, with 9 bases matching TRBD1. V dropped 1 base and J dropped 4; count of bases not matched to a gene: 9. Germline assignment: CDR1 SGDLS and CDR2 YYNGEE. The CDR3 spans 17 residues. The chain's CDR3 is CASSVRGGDRAYNEQFF. CDR3 sequence (DNA): TGTGCCAGCAGCGTAAGGGGAGGGGACAGGGCTTACAATGAGCAGTTCTTC. Full variable domain (outside the CDR3, taken from reference TRBV9 and TRBJ2-1): DSGVTQTPKHLITATGQRVTLRCSPRSGDLSVYWYQQSLDQGLQFLIQYYNGEERAKGNILERFSAQQFPDLHSELNLSSLELGDSALYFCASSVRGGDRAYNEQFFGPGTRLTVL.

The chain is built from TRBV6-5 and TRBJ2-1; TRBD1 matches 9 bases. The CDR3 spans 11 residues. Germline V gene sequence: CDR1 MNHEY, CDR2 SVGAGI. V gave up 5 bases and J gave up 13 bases; unmatched junction bases: 3. CDR3 region: CASSKGQGQFF. The CDR3 DNA reads TGTGCCAGCAGTAAGGGACAGGGTCAGTTCTTC.

The genes are TRBV4-1 and TRBJ2-3; weak D call: TRBD1 (5 bases). Germline-derived CDR1 and CDR2 are MGHRA and YSYEKL. The V gene lost 4 bases and the J gene lost 3 bases, with 14 bases spanning the gap. The CDR3 consists of 15 residues. CDR3 bases: TGCGCCAGCAGCCTACGACAGTCATGGACAGATACGCAGTATTTT. Translated: CASSLRQSWTDTQYF.

The chain uses TRBV30 and TRBJ1-1, with TRBD1 identical over 7 bases. V shed 1 base, J shed 0 bases, and the junction held 8 bases outside the gene matches. The CDR3 covers 16 residues. Germline-derived CDR1 and CDR2 are GTSNPN and SVGIG (reference sequence). CDR3 residues: CAWSAPGQIMNTEAFF. The CDR3 DNA reads TGTGCCTGGAGTGCCCCGGGACAGATTATGAACACTGAAGCTTTCTTT.

The V and J genes are TRBV6-1 and TRBJ2-5; possibly TRBD1 for D (5 bases). Between the trimmed V and J ends, which lost 0 bases and 2 bases, there was a span of 13 bases. The CDR3 runs to 16 residues. Germline CDR1 is MNHNS and CDR2 is SASEGT. CDR3 in DNA: TGTGCCAGCAGTGAAGCGCTAGTCAGGGCTCAAGAGACCCAGTACTTC. It specifies CASSEALVRAQETQYF.

V gene TRBV6-5 combines with J gene TRBJ1-1; the match to TRBD1 covers 9 bases. The CDR3 is made up of 14 amino acids. V shed 1 base, J shed 12 bases, and the junction held 9 bases outside the gene matches. Germline-derived CDR1 and CDR2 are MNHEY and SVGAGI. CDR3 in DNA: TGTGCCAGCAGTTACTTGGGTCCGGGACAGGGAACTTTCTTT. Its protein is CASSYLGPGQGTFF.

The chain combines TRBV5-6 with TRBJ2-7; D is perhaps TRBD1 (6 bases). The germline gives CDR1 SGHDT, CDR2 YYEEEE. V was clipped by 0 bases and J by 4 bases, with 20 bases between them. This CDR3 has 17 amino acids. The CDR3: CASSLAFRGSPSYEQYF. CDR3 DNA: TGTGCCAGCAGCTTGGCTTTCAGGGGCTCACCGAGTTACGAGCAGTACTTC.

Here the CDR3 reads CASSVEDSSYEQYF. The CDR3 DNA follows: TGTGCCAGCAGCGTAGAGGATAGCTCCTACGAGCAGTACTTC. The J gene is TRBJ2-7, the V gene TRBV9; D gene ambiguous. V shed 0 bases and J shed 0 bases, with 7 bases lying between them. The CDR3 has 14 amino acids. Germline V CDR1 and CDR2: SGDLS, YYNGEE.

The genes are TRBV28 and TRBJ1-6; 8 bases align to TRBD1. Unmatched junction bases numbered 12, after V lost 7 bases and J lost 1 base. The CDR3 is made up of 18 amino acids. Germline CDR1 is MDHEN and CDR2 is SYDVKM. The CDR3 nucleotides are TGTGCCAGCATTACAGGGGGTGATTTTAGATCCTATAATTCACCCCTCCACTTT. It encodes CASITGGDFRSYNSPLHF. The full variable domain, completed using reference TRBV28 and TRBJ1-6, is DVKVTQSSRYLVKRTGEKVFLECVQDMDHENMFWYRQDPGLGLRLIYFSYDVKMKEKGDIPEGYSVSREKKERFSLILESASTNQTSMYLCASITGGDFRSYNSPLHFGNGTRLTVT.

V gene TRBV5-1 combines with J gene TRBJ2-1; 10 bases line up with TRBD2. From germline, CDR1 is SGHRS and CDR2 YFSETQ. Trimming at V came to 0 bases and at J to 7 bases, leaving 7 bases not matched to a gene. The CDR3 totals 16 residues. The CDR3: CASSLVTSGKTNEQFF. The DNA of the CDR3 is TGCGCCAGCAGCTTGGTTACTAGCGGGAAGACAAATGAGCAGTTCTTC.

The chain couples TRBV27 to TRBJ1-1, with a tentative D call TRBD1 (5 bases). This CDR3 is built from 13 residues. Germline V CDR1 and CDR2: MNHEY, SMNVEV (reference sequence). Trimming pared 10 bases from V and 7 bases from J, leaving 19 bases between. CDR3 sequence (DNA): TGTGCCACCCTGGGGGGGTACTGGGGTGAAGCTTTCTTT. This translates into CATLGGYWGEAFF.